This T cell receptor (beta chain) was recovered during a study of blood T cell repertoires in COVID-19 (dated by TCRdb to the early 2020s). Background on the whole study: The collaborator samples originated in the United States, Italy and Spain and spanned the acute and convalescent phases of COVID-19. The material from the prospective study consisted of cDNA or gDNA derived from T cells, B-cell-depleted T cells, or PBMCs. Deeply sampled blood TCRbeta repertoires from subjects exposed to, actively infected with, or recovered from COVID-19 were included in the dataset. The repertoires were made available in a free public database intended to serve as a resource for research on the immune response to SARS-CoV-2. Samples came from the ongoing ImmuneRACE study (first 160 participants) plus 1,254 subjects from 6 global collaborators. Sample metadata almost always included a de-identified subject ID, COVID-19 status, age in years and sex. HLA class I and class II types, where available, came from metadata supplied by the sample provider rather than from assay-based typing.

TCRbeta CDR3 regions were amplified from genomic DNA using the immunoSEQ Assay, a bias-controlled multiplex PCR. Per the original workflow: The number of nucleated cells in each sample was estimated by amplification of reference gene primers within the assay. To quantify the absolute abundance of each unique TCRbeta CDR3 rearrangement, sequence reads were collapsed and filtered. Productive Simpson clonality was computed per sample as the square root of Simpson's diversity index over productive rearrangements. TCRdb took over this immuneACCESS table, retaining in-frame rearrangements with V and J assigned. Such tables are incomplete; in checked studies, under half of the missing clones stem from an unresolved V gene, and the remainder is unexplained. The DNA was the basis for D and trimming; V, J and clone size are from that table. The sample includes around 200,000 clones, with around 83% observed a single time. Roughly 2.9% of the sample lies in the top ten.

This clone was counted between two and nine times. Its antigen remains undetermined. No qualities accompany the bases; no much larger clone lies one base away. Based on the germline V gene, the CDR1 and CDR2 sequences are WSHSY and SAAADI. The CDR3 measures 19 amino acids from cysteine to phenylalanine. Kept here is only the CDR3 DNA, which spans 57 bases and is read in frame from base 1. Here V drops 4 bases and J drops 0 bases, and the junction holds 14 bases not matched to any gene. Each collaborating institution followed its own protocols to collect whole blood in K2EDTA tubes. For TCRbeta analysis, collaborator samples were shipped as frozen whole blood, as isolated PBMCs, or as DNA extracted from either sample type. What the work shows at the level of the full study, not this receptor alone: The quantity of clinical and demographic metadata differed by source and by participant and was supplied without curation.

Sample: peripheral blood. This TCR was sampled from a man in his fifties with active or convalescent COVID-19. The V and J segments used are TRBV10-2 and TRBJ2-1; 8 central nucleotides agree with TRBD2. The DNA sequence reads TGCGCCAGCAGTGCTTCCTGGGCTAGCGGGCACAGCTCCTACAATGAGCAGTTCTTC. This gives the protein CASSASWASGHSSYNEQFF.